What follows are 24 T cell receptor beta chains derived from one specimen sequenced in a study of memory CD4+ T cells and cytomegalovirus serostatus. Method: immunoSEQ multiplex PCR; TCRdb's copy keeps in-frame clones and lacks some. The sample holds approximately 88,000 clones, over 70% seen once. The sort gate was single viable CD3+CD4+CD8-CD45RO+ cells for memory CD4+ T cells. Sequenced sample: memory CD4+ T cells from blood. Receptors were obtained from an adult in good health and CMV-seropositive.

The chain links TRBV7-8 to TRBJ2-7, with TRBD1 matching over 9 bases. Trimming took 6 bases from V and 2 from J; bases not matched to a gene: 5. The CDR3 sequence is 14 residues long. Germline V gene data show CDR1 as SGHVS and CDR2 as FQNEAQ. The CDR3, as DNA: TGTGCCAGCAGGTACCGGGACAGGGCCTACGAGCAGTACTTC. Translated, it gives CASRYRDRAYEQYF.

The chain links TRBV11-2 to TRBJ1-5, with D unresolved. The V gene lost 2 bases and the J gene lost 7 bases, with 12 bases spanning the gap. The CDR3 covers 14 residues. Per the germline V gene, CDR1 is SGHAT and CDR2 is FQNNGV. CDR3: CASSLTGSGQPQHF. The CDR3 nucleotides read TGTGCCAGCAGCTTAACGGGGTCGGGACAGCCCCAGCATTTT.

The genes are TRBV4-1 and TRBJ2-2; 11 positions agree with TRBD1. The ends lost 2 bases at V and 0 bases at J; junction bases unmatched: 5. Germline lookup yields CDR1 MGHRA and CDR2 YSYEKL. The CDR3 covers 18 residues. The CDR3 coding sequence is TGCGCCAGCAGCCAACGGGGACAGGGGGAATCGAACACCGGGGAGCTGTTTTTT. It yields the protein CASSQRGQGESNTGELFF.

J is TRBJ2-7 and V is TRBV6-1, with 9 bases that match TRBD1. J gave up 5 bases and V 9 bases, and 11 bases lay outside the gene matches. There are 14 residues in the CDR3. Germline V gives CDR1 MNHNS, CDR2 SASEGT. CDR3 in DNA: TGTGCCAGTTCCCCGGACAGGGGTAGCAACGAGCAGTACTTC. Translated: CASSPDRGSNEQYF.

V and J are TRBV2 and TRBJ2-7, with 9 bases identical to TRBD1. Germline CDR1 SNHLY, CDR2 FYNNEI. The CDR3 spans 14 residues. The ends lost 4 bases at V and 3 bases at J; junction bases unmatched: 4. The CDR3 region has the DNA TGTGCCAGCAGTGGACAGGGGGGGGTCTACGAGCAGTACTTC. Protein sequence: CASSGQGGVYEQYF. Filled out from reference TRBV2 and TRBJ2-7, the complete variable domain reads EPEVTQTPSHQVTQMGQEVILRCVPISNHLYFYWYRQILGQKVEFLVSFYNNEISEKSEIFDDQFSVERPDGSNFTLKIRSTKLEDSAMYFCASSGQGGVYEQYFGPGTRLTVT.

CDR3 amino acids: CASSLASASGKTNTGELFF. The CDR3, as DNA: TGCGCCAGCAGCTTGGCCTCGGCTAGCGGGAAGACGAACACCGGGGAGCTGTTTTTT. The J gene is TRBJ2-2, the V gene TRBV5-1, with 9 bases fitting TRBD2. The V gene's germline CDR1 is SGHRS and CDR2 YFSETQ. Trimming at V came to 0 bases and at J to 0 bases, leaving 9 bases not matched to a gene. There are 19 residues in the CDR3.

The V gene is TRBV6-5, the J gene TRBJ2-4; 7 bases map to TRBD1. This CDR3 region has 14 residues. V was pared by 8 bases and J by 6 bases, with 10 bases of the junction left unmatched. Germline V CDR1 and CDR2: MNHEY, SVGAGI. Written as DNA, the CDR3 is TGTGCCAGCTCAATAGAGGGGGCGGGAAACATTCAGTACTTC. Its protein product is CASSIEGAGNIQYF.

The chain is built from TRBV7-3 and TRBJ2-7; 8 bases map to TRBD1. Trimming took 2 bases from V and 2 from J; bases not matched to a gene: 5. The CDR3 has 15 residues. Germline V CDR1 and CDR2: SGHTA, FQGTGA. The CDR3 DNA is TGTGCCAGCAGCTTATCACAGGGGGGCCCCTACGAGCAGTACTTC. Encoded protein: CASSLSQGGPYEQYF.

The chain is built from TRBV9 and TRBJ1-4; D possibly corresponds to TRBD1 (6 bases). CDR3 size: 16 residues. Germline CDR1 is SGDLS and CDR2 is YYNGEE. Between the trimmed V and J ends, which lost 3 bases and 0 bases, there was a span of 12 bases. The CDR3, as DNA: TGTGCCAGCAGCGCAGGGGCTGGGGCAACTAATGAAAAACTGTTTTTT. This encodes CASSAGAGATNEKLFF.

The rearrangement joins TRBV10-3 to TRBJ2-7; D is unclear. With 4 bases removed from V and 4 bases from J, the gap between germline ends came to 14 bases. Germline V gene sequence: CDR1 ENHRY, CDR2 SYGVKD. The CDR3 has 14 amino acids. The CDR3 nucleotides are TGTGCCATCAGTGGACTGGAGAGAACGTACGAGCAGTACTTC. Translation: CAISGLERTYEQYF.

The chain carries TRBV6-5 and TRBJ1-1; D is perhaps TRBD1 (5 bases). Germline V gene lookup returns CDR1 MNHEY and CDR2 SVGAGI. Trimming shortened V by 0 bases and J by 3 bases, and 11 bases separated the two germline ends. The CDR3 is 15 amino acids. CDR3 sequence: CASSYSRQGHTEAFF. CDR3 nucleotide sequence: TGTGCCAGCAGTTACTCGAGGCAGGGTCACACTGAAGCTTTCTTT.

The gene calls are TRBV7-8 and TRBJ2-7; D remains unclear. The CDR3 contains 14 residues. Germline lookup yields CDR1 SGHVS and CDR2 FQNEAQ. Trimming left V 5 bases short and J 0 bases short, with 11 bases between. The CDR3 DNA follows: TGTGCCAGCAGCACCCGGACCAGCTCCTACGAGCAGTACTTC. It codes for CASSTRTSSYEQYF.

This clone was seen a handful of times. The chain has TRBV7-2 and TRBJ1-4; TRBD1 agrees at 11 bases. This CDR3 comprises 16 residues. With 5 bases clipped from V and 7 bases from J, the junction kept 9 bases outside the gene matches. CDR1 is SGHTA, CDR2 FQGNSA, per germline. The CDR3 protein is CASSLQGTGGFEKLFF. CDR3 DNA sequence: TGTGCCAGCAGCCTCCAAGGGACAGGGGGTTTTGAAAAACTGTTTTTT.

This clone was seen only a few times. The CDR3 protein is CASTPPGAGTEQFF. The CDR3 coding sequence is TGCGCCAGCACTCCCCCCGGGGCGGGAACTGAGCAGTTCTTC. The gene calls are TRBV10-1 and TRBJ2-1, with D perhaps TRBD2 (6 bases). The germline gives CDR1 WNHNN, CDR2 SYGVQD (reference sequence). The V end lost 7 bases, the J end lost 9 bases, and 19 bases lay between the germline ends. This CDR3 contains 14 residues.

Worth noting for this clone: Relative to the germline gene, one junction end is altered; a read error may explain this. The chain combines TRBV6-5 with TRBJ2-2; tentative D call: TRBD2 (5 bases). Germline CDR1 is MNHEY and CDR2 is SVGAGI. The CDR3 has 16 residues. CDR3 sequence (DNA): TGTGCCAGCAGTTACTCGTACGAGCGGACCACCCGGGAGCTGTTTTTT. This sequence encodes CASSYSYERTTRELFF.

This chain uses TRBV2 with TRBJ2-3; the D gene is possibly TRBD2 (6 bases). This CDR3 comprises 13 residues. The V gene's germline CDR1 is SNHLY and CDR2 FYNNEI. The V end was cut by 8 bases, the J end by 4 bases, with 13 bases between. The CDR3 is CASQRATSDTQYF. DNA for the CDR3: TGTGCCAGCCAGCGGGCTACCTCAGATACGCAGTATTTT.

The chain combines TRBV11-2 with TRBJ2-1, with TRBD2 matching over 9 bases. The length of the CDR3 is 16 residues. CDR1 is SGHAT, CDR2 FQNNGV, per germline. V lost 4 bases and J lost 6; bases outside the gene matches: 10. The CDR3 DNA reads as TGTGCCAGCAGCTCCTCGGGAGCGGGAGGTGGCAATGAGCAGTTCTTC. Its protein is CASSSSGAGGGNEQFF.

V gene TRBV5-1 combines with J gene TRBJ2-6; D is ambiguous. CDR1 is SGHRS, CDR2 YFSETQ, per germline. This CDR3 contains 14 residues. Trimming removed 5 bases at V and 2 bases at J, with 8 bases between. In DNA, the CDR3 is TGCGCCAGCAGTACAGATGCTGGGGCCAACGTCCTGACTTTC. Its translation: CASSTDAGANVLTF.

The chain has TRBV4-2 and TRBJ2-4, with TRBD1 matching 10 bases. CDR1 is LGHNA and CDR2 is YNFKEQ in the germline V gene. Trimming cost V 2 bases and J 0 bases; bases outside gene matches: 10. This CDR3 contains 19 residues. The CDR3 region is CASSQIDRGLDLAKNIQYF. The CDR3 nucleotides are TGTGCCAGCAGCCAAATCGACAGGGGGCTCGATTTAGCCAAAAACATTCAGTACTTC.

The rearrangement uses TRBV2 and TRBJ1-4; D is unclear. The CDR3 length is 13 residues. V lost 3 bases and J lost 2, with 4 bases in between. Germline V gives CDR1 SNHLY, CDR2 FYNNEI. The CDR3 DNA sequence: TGTGCCAGCAGTGAGTTTACTAATGAAAAACTGTTTTTT. Its protein is CASSEFTNEKLFF.

V gene TRBV11-1 combines with J gene TRBJ2-3; TRBD2 is a possible D gene (5 bases). Looked up from germline, CDR1 is SGHAT and CDR2 is FQDESV (reference sequence). The CDR3 totals 12 residues. Trimming shortened V by 5 bases and J by 2 bases, and 5 bases separated the two germline ends. The CDR3 is CASSDYTDTQYF. CDR3 DNA sequence: TGTGCCAGCAGCGACTACACAGATACGCAGTATTTT.

The chain has TRBV29-1 and TRBJ2-7; TRBD1 aligns across 11 bases. V shed 7 bases, J shed 5 bases, and the junction held 4 bases outside the gene matches. The length of the CDR3 is 12 residues. Germline CDR1 reads SQVTM; CDR2 reads ANQGSEA. DNA of the CDR3: TGCAGCGCCGGACAGGGGGCGAACGAGCAGTACTTC. This gives the protein CSAGQGANEQYF.

This clone was seen only a few times. This chain joins TRBV6-5 and TRBJ1-2; D might be TRBD1 (5 bases). The V and J ends lost 7 bases and 7 bases respectively, with 19 bases between them. Germline V CDR1 and CDR2: MNHEY, SVGAGI. The CDR3 runs to 14 residues. The CDR3 protein is CASTDAGRAGGYTF. DNA of the CDR3: TGTGCCAGCACCGACGCGGGCAGGGCGGGTGGCTACACCTTC.

The table lists this clone with a count of one. This rearrangement joins TRBV7-9 to TRBJ1-2, with 12 bases lining up with TRBD1. The CDR3 consists of 13 residues. V dropped 4 bases and J dropped 8; count of bases not matched to a gene: 2. CDR1 is SEHNR, CDR2 FQNEAQ, per germline (reference sequence). The CDR3: CASSWDRGQGYTF. The CDR3 DNA reads TGTGCCAGCAGCTGGGACAGGGGGCAAGGCTACACCTTC.